The 22 T cell receptor beta chains reported below all come from one sample, sequenced in a study of cytomegalovirus exposure and HLA in healthy donors. A multiplex PCR was run with 60 Vbeta primers and 13 Jbeta primers. TCRdb's copy holds only in-frame clones and misses some; the assay was immunoSEQ multiplex PCR. This repertoire includes 45,000 to 65,000 clones. Sequences were obtained from PBMCs. These receptors were obtained from a man in his late teens or twenties in good health and CMV-seropositive.

V gene TRBV19 combines with J gene TRBJ2-1, with D perhaps TRBD2 (6 bases). The germline gives CDR1 LNHDA, CDR2 SQIVND (reference sequence). With 6 bases removed from V and 3 bases from J, the gap between germline ends came to 12 bases. This CDR3 spans 14 amino acids. The CDR3 spells CASRGGRLYNEQFF. In DNA, the CDR3 is TGTGCCAGTAGAGGAGGGAGGCTCTACAATGAGCAGTTCTTC.

This chain joins TRBV5-8 and TRBJ2-5; D is unresolved. The DNA end favors TRBJ2-7, so the J call may be wrong. Germline V CDR1 and CDR2: SGHTS, YDEGEE. This CDR3 comprises 11 residues. The CDR3, as DNA: TGTGCCAGCAGCAACTCCTACGAGCAGTACTTC. Translating gives CASSNSYEQYF.

This chain connects TRBV5-5 to TRBJ2-3; no clear D gene. This CDR3 has 12 amino acids. Germline CDR1 reads SGHKS; CDR2 reads YYEKEE (reference sequence). Between the trimmed V and J ends, which lost 2 bases and 5 bases, there was a span of 6 bases. The CDR3 is CASSFRLDTQYF. DNA of the CDR3: TGTGCCAGCAGCTTTCGGTTAGATACGCAGTATTTT.

In DNA form, the CDR3 reads TGTGCCAGCTCACCCCGGGACAGGGTTTACGGGGAGCTGTTTTTT. Amino acids: CASSPRDRVYGELFF. The chain employs TRBV18 and TRBJ2-2, with TRBD1 matching 9 bases. Germline CDR1 reads KGHSH; CDR2 reads LQKENI. V gave up 3 bases and J gave up 7 bases; unmatched junction bases: 6. This CDR3 has 15 amino acids.

The chain recombines TRBV14 with TRBJ2-7; tentatively, D is TRBD2 (6 bases). V gave up 0 bases and J gave up 2 bases, with 20 bases separating them. Germline CDR1 is SGHDN and CDR2 is FVKESK. The CDR3 consists of 18 residues. The CDR3 coding sequence is TGTGCCAGCAGCCAAGATAGGGAGCGGGTCCTATTCCCCTACGAGCAGTACTTC. This sequence encodes CASSQDRERVLFPYEQYF. Full variable domain (remainder filled in from reference TRBV14 and TRBJ2-7): EAGVTQFPSHSVIEKGQTVTLRCDPISGHDNLYWYRRVMGKEIKFLLHFVKESKQDESGMPNNRFLAERTGGTYSTLKVQPAELEDSGVYFCASSQDRERVLFPYEQYFGPGTRLTVT.

The rearrangement links TRBV27 to TRBJ1-1, with D perhaps matching TRBD1 (5 bases). CDR3 size: 15 residues. Germline CDR1 reads MNHEY; CDR2 reads SMNVEV (reference sequence). V was shortened by 6 bases and J by 5 bases, with 19 bases between the two germline ends. CDR3 region: CASRYLQDGVTEAFF. The CDR3 DNA is TGTGCCAGCAGATACCTACAGGACGGAGTGACTGAAGCTTTCTTT.

The gene calls are TRBV2 and TRBJ1-5, with 7 bases aligning to TRBD1. This CDR3 comprises 15 residues. Germline V lookup: CDR1 SNHLY, CDR2 FYNNEI. With V trimmed by 1 base and J by 2 bases, 2 bases remained unmatched. The CDR3 nucleotides are TGTGCCAGCAGTGAAGGCAGGGGGGGCAATCAGCCCCAGCATTTT. Amino acid sequence: CASSEGRGGNQPQHF.

The chain couples TRBV19 to TRBJ2-1; 9 bases fit TRBD2. There are 13 residues in the CDR3. Per the germline V gene, CDR1 is LNHDA and CDR2 is SQIVND (reference sequence). With V trimmed by 1 base and J by 9 bases, 1 base remained unmatched. CDR3 in DNA: TGTGCCAGTAGTATAGGGCGGGGGGGTGAGCAGTTCTTC. It is translated as CASSIGRGGEQFF.

V usage is TRBV7-2 and J usage is TRBJ1-2; no definite D call. The CDR3 spans 13 residues. The V gene's germline CDR1 is SGHTA and CDR2 FQGNSA. The ends were cut back, 0 bases at V and 8 bases at J, with 10 bases in the middle. CDR3 nucleotides: TGTGCCAGCAGCTTAGCGGGCTCGGGAGGCTACACCTTC. Translation gives CASSLAGSGGYTF.

The CDR3 sequence is CASSPDRIEYNEQFF. CDR3 coding DNA: TGTGCCAGCAGCCCTGACAGAATTGAATACAATGAGCAGTTCTTC. The chain couples TRBV6-5 to TRBJ2-1, with TRBD1 as a possible D gene (5 bases). Trimming stripped 6 bases from V and 4 bases from J, with 16 bases between. Germline V gene lookup returns CDR1 MNHEY and CDR2 SVGAGI. The CDR3 runs to 15 residues.

V gene TRBV27 combines with J gene TRBJ1-2, with TRBD1 matching 8 bases. Trimming removed 5 bases from V and 8 bases from J; junction bases left unmatched: 7. The CDR3 is 13 amino acids. CDR1 MNHEY and CDR2 SMNVEV come from the germline V gene (reference sequence). CDR3 DNA: TGTGCCAGCAGTCTGCTCCGGGACAGGGGCTACACCTTC. Translating it yields CASSLLRDRGYTF.

The chain links TRBV5-5 to TRBJ2-2, with TRBD2 matching 8 bases. Germline-derived CDR1 and CDR2 are SGHKS and YYEKEE (reference sequence). The trim removed 1 base at V and 7 bases at J, leaving 9 bases unmatched. The length of the CDR3 is 16 residues. The CDR3, as DNA: TGTGCCAGCAGCTTGCAAGCGGGAGCTGAGAGCGGGGAGCTGTTTTTT. Its translation: CASSLQAGAESGELFF.

The rearrangement uses TRBV6-4 and TRBJ2-7, with no clear D. The CDR3 extends over 13 amino acids. CDR1 MRHNA and CDR2 SNTAGT come from the germline V gene. V gave up 6 bases and J gave up 1 base, with 10 bases separating them. CDR3 loop: CASRGIGSYEQYF. The CDR3 DNA reads as TGTGCCAGCAGGGGCATTGGGTCCTACGAGCAGTACTTC.

The rearrangement joins TRBV5-4 to TRBJ1-2; D is possibly TRBD1 (6 bases). This CDR3 is built from 13 residues. CDR1 is SGHNT and CDR2 is YYREEE in the germline V gene (reference sequence). The V end was cut by 2 bases, the J end by 6 bases, with 11 bases between. The CDR3 DNA follows: TGTGCCAGCAGCTTAGGACAGTTGGATGGCTACACCTTC. Protein product: CASSLGQLDGYTF.

In the case of this clone: Other DNA sequences in this sample translate to the same CDR3. V usage is TRBV19 and J usage is TRBJ1-5; a possible D gene is TRBD1 (6 bases). The CDR3 covers 16 residues. Germline lookup yields CDR1 LNHDA and CDR2 SQIVND (reference sequence). V lost 7 bases and J 1 base, leaving 17 bases between the germline ends. CDR3 residues: CASTEGEGVSNQPQHF. In DNA, the CDR3 is TGTGCCAGTACCGAGGGGGAGGGTGTAAGCAATCAGCCCCAGCATTTT.

The CDR3 loop reads CASSLPSGRAGEQYF. CDR3 in DNA: TGTGCCAGCAGTCTCCCTAGCGGGAGGGCCGGAGAGCAGTACTTC. V and J are TRBV7-8 and TRBJ2-7; 12 positions agree with TRBD2. The CDR3 spans 15 residues. With V trimmed by 6 bases and J by 7 bases, 10 bases remained unmatched. Germline values: CDR1 SGHVS, CDR2 FQNEAQ.

The chain is built from TRBV9 and TRBJ2-4; 8 bases match TRBD1. The germline gives CDR1 SGDLS, CDR2 YYNGEE. J lost 10 bases, V lost 0 bases, and 9 bases had no gene match. CDR3 size: 15 residues. Here the CDR3 reads CASSVGVGQARIQYF. DNA for the CDR3: TGTGCCAGCAGCGTAGGGGTGGGACAGGCCAGAATTCAGTACTTC.

The rearrangement joins TRBV19 to TRBJ1-1; D gene uncertain. The CDR3 loop spans 14 amino acids. Germline CDR1 is LNHDA and CDR2 is SQIVND (reference sequence). V lost 3 bases and J 3 bases, leaving 11 bases between the germline ends. The CDR3 loop reads CASSMMVQDTEAFF. CDR3 DNA sequence: TGTGCCAGTAGTATGATGGTTCAGGACACTGAAGCTTTCTTT.

V usage is TRBV7-8 and J usage is TRBJ2-1; 14 positions match TRBD2. The CDR3 covers 16 residues. The germline V gene has CDR1 SGHVS and CDR2 FQNEAQ. With 5 bases clipped from V and 6 bases from J, the junction kept 6 bases outside the gene matches. The DNA for the CDR3 is TGTGCCAGCAGCATTCAGACTAGCGGGAGGGCCAATGAGCAGTTCTTC. Its protein is CASSIQTSGRANEQFF.

The chain couples TRBV4-2 to TRBJ2-1; 11 bases align to TRBD2. Germline-derived CDR1 and CDR2 are LGHNA and YNFKEQ. The ends lost 0 bases at V and 1 base at J; junction bases unmatched: 14. The CDR3 consists of 21 residues. As DNA, the CDR3 is TGTGCCAGCAGCCAAGAGGGTCAGTTAGCGGGAGGGCCCTCGTCCTACAATGAGCAGTTCTTC. Protein: CASSQEGQLAGGPSSYNEQFF.

The chain joins TRBV7-3 to TRBJ2-3; D gene uncertain. The CDR3 is 14 residues long. Germline loops: CDR1 SGHTA, CDR2 FQGTGA. V lost 5 bases, J lost 1 base, and 10 bases lay in between. In DNA, the CDR3 is TGTGCCAGCAGCGAGTATATTGGCACAGATACGCAGTATTTT. This gives the protein CASSEYIGTDTQYF. The full variable domain, with the rest looked up from reference TRBV7-3 and TRBJ2-3, is GAGVSQTPSNKVTEKGKYVELRCDPISGHTALYWYRQSLGQGPEFLIYFQGTGAADDSGLPNDRFFAVRPEGSVSTLKIQRTERGDSAVYLCASSEYIGTDTQYFGPGTRLTVL.

The chain combines TRBV7-2 with TRBJ1-1; TRBD1 aligns across 7 bases. Germline lookup yields CDR1 SGHTA and CDR2 FQGNSA. With V trimmed by 3 bases and J by 4 bases, 8 bases remained unmatched. This CDR3 is built from 15 residues. This chain's CDR3 is CASSFIQGSGTEAFF. DNA of the CDR3: TGTGCCAGCAGCTTTATACAGGGGTCGGGCACTGAAGCTTTCTTT.